The entry below describes one TCR beta chain. The antigen remains unidentified. This entry belongs to a study of blood T cells in healthy people across ages. Whole-study findings and limits: TCR beta diversity correlated strongly with naive T cell percentage. CMV infection status of these donors was not known.

The second PCR ran about 6 to 12 cycles with a sample-barcoded 5' primer and J-beta primers. One entry per CDR3 protein results from TCRdb running MiXCR on the 5' RACE reads. The repertoire holds around 1,800,000 distinct CDR3 sequences, with about 39% as singletons. The receptor was isolated from a human donor in good health. The material sequenced was blood.

CDR3 protein: CSAPLRGYDTQYF. The CDR3 DNA is TGCAGTGCTCCCCTTCGCGGCTACGATACGCAGTATTTT. The chain joins TRBV20-1 to TRBJ2-3; unclear D gene. Trimming removed 5 bases from V and 6 bases from J, with 15 bases in between. This CDR3 spans 13 amino acids. Per the germline V gene, CDR1 is DFQATT and CDR2 is SNEGSKA (reference sequence).